This paragraph reports one T cell receptor (beta chain). In the original analysis: Estimated nucleated cell counts came from reference gene primer amplification. This table comes from immunoSEQ multiplex PCR, and its TCRdb copy is limited to in-frame clones, with some not included. V, J and clone size were drawn from that table, and D and trimming were deduced from the DNA. Of about 110,000 clones listed, about nine tenths are singletons. Germline CDR1 is MDHEN and CDR2 is SYDVKM. V lost 3 bases to trimming and J lost 1 base; unmatched junction nucleotides: 4. CDR3 size: 15 residues. The sample originates from a study of blood T cell repertoires in COVID-19. Whole-study context: COVID-19 samples, acute and convalescent, were from the United States, Italy and Spain.

This chain links TRBV28 with TRBJ1-1, with 8 positions matching TRBD1. The clonotype originates from a human donor in a cohort sampled during active COVID-19. The material sequenced was peripheral blood. The chain's CDR3 is CASSFVRGRNTEAFF. The CDR3, as DNA: TGTGCCAGCAGTTTTGTCAGGGGGCGGAACACTGAAGCTTTCTTT.